The clone carrying this TCR beta chain occurred a few times. Its specificity is not known. This entry belongs to a study of T cells after yellow fever vaccination. Conversion of TCR transcripts into cDNA relied on 5'RACE template switching, which added a universal primer site and UMIs. One entry per CDR3 protein, called by TCRdb with MiXCR from the 5' RACE reads. The sample carries about 60,000 distinct CDR3 sequences, roughly 6.9% recorded once. V lost 0 bases to trimming and J lost 12 bases, with 9 bases between them. CDR1 SQVTM and CDR2 ANQGSEA come from the germline V gene. There are 11 residues in the CDR3. Study results and caveats: Overall, a small share of clonotypes was seen in both CD4 and CD8 compartments. Reappearing after the booster were most of the clones from primary vaccination (96% CD4, around 88% CD8). Bulk-population clonotypes that are abundant could appear as contaminants in FACS-sorted repertoires.

The sequence came from a man in his late teens or twenties who received the YFV17D yellow fever vaccine. The sequencing used CD8+ T cells sorted from PBMCs, collected on the day of the first yellow fever vaccination. The chain recombines TRBV29-1 with TRBJ2-1; D is unresolved. In DNA form, the CDR3 reads TGCAGCGTTGAAGACAGGTGGGGGCAGTTCTTC. This translates into CSVEDRWGQFF.